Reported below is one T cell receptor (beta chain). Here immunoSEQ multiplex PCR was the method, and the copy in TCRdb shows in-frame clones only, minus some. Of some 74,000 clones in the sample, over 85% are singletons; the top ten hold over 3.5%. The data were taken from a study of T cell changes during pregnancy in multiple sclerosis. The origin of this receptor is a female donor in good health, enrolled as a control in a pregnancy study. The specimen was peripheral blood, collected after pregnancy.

The DNA for the CDR3 is TGCGCCAGCAGCGCGACTAGCGGGGGGCCTCAAGAGACCCAGTACTTC. Its translation is CASSATSGGPQETQYF. This chain links TRBV5-1 with TRBJ2-5; TRBD2 matches 13 bases. The ends lost 4 bases at V and 2 bases at J; junction bases unmatched: 5. The CDR3 is 16 amino acids. From germline, CDR1 is SGHRS and CDR2 YFSETQ.